Sequencing of this T cell receptor (beta chain) was carried out in a study of beta chain features in type 1 diabetes. The investigators reverse transcribed all of the isolated RNA, so they sequenced expressed TCRB transcripts. Here immunoSEQ multiplex PCR was the method, and the copy in TCRdb shows in-frame clones only, minus some. The repertoire has about 340,000 clones, around 8% of them found once; the top ten carry approximately 0.47%. This receptor was obtained from a woman under 30 in good health. Material: central memory CD4+ T cells from blood.

The CDR3 bases are TGTGCCAGCTCACCCCTGCGCATCGCGGCCAATGAAAAACTGTTTTTT. Protein product: CASSPLRIAANEKLFF. This sequence joins TRBV18 and TRBJ1-4; D not certain. CDR1 and CDR2 from the germline V gene are KGHSH and LQKENI. Trimming removed 3 bases at V and 5 bases at J, with 16 bases between. The CDR3 is 16 amino acids.